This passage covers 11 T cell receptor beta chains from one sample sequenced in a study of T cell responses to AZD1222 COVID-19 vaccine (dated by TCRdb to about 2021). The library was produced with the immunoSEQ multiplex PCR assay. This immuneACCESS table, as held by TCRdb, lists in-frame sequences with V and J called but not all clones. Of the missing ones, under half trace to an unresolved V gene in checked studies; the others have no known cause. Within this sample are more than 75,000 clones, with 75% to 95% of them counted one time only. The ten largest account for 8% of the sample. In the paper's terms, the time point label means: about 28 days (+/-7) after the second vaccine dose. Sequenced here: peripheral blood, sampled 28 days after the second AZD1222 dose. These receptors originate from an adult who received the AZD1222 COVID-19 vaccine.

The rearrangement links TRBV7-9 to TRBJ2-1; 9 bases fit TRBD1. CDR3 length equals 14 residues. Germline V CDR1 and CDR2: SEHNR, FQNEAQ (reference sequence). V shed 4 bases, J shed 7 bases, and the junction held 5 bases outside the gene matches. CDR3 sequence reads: CASSSDRGSNEQFF. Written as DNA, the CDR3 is TGTGCCAGCAGCTCGGACAGGGGCAGTAATGAGCAGTTCTTC.

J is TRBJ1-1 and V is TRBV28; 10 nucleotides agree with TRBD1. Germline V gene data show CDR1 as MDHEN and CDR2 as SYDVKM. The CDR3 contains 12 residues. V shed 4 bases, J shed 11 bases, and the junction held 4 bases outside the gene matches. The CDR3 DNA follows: TGTGCCAGCAGTTCCCTGGGACAGGGGGCTTTCTTT. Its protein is CASSSLGQGAFF.

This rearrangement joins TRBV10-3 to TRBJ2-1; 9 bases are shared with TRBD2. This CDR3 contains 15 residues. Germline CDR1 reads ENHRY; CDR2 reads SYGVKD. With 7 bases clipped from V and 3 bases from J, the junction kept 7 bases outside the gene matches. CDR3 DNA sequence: TGTGCCATCAATCCGGGTAGCGGGAGCTACAATGAGCAGTTCTTC. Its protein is CAINPGSGSYNEQFF.

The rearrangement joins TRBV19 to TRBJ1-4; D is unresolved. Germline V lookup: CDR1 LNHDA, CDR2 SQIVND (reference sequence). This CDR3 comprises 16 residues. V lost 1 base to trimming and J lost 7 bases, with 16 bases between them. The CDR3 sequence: CASSIVPGPRGEKLFF. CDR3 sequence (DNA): TGTGCCAGTAGTATAGTCCCCGGGCCGCGCGGTGAAAAACTGTTTTTT.

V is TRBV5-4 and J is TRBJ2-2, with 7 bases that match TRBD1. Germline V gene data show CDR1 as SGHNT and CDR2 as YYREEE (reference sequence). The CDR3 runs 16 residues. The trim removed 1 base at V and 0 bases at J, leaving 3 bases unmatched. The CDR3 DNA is TGTGCCAGCAGCTTGAGCAGGGGGACGAACACCGGGGAGCTGTTTTTT. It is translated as CASSLSRGTNTGELFF.

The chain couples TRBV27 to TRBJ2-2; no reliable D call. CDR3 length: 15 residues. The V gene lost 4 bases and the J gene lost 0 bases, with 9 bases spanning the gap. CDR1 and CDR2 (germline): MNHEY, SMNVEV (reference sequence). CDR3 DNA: TGTGCCAGCAGTTATCTTCCTCCGAACACCGGGGAGCTGTTTTTT. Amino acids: CASSYLPPNTGELFF.

The CDR3 DNA is TGCGCCAGCAGCCCCGGAGGCAGCGGCCTGCGGAATGAGCAGTTCTTC. Protein sequence: CASSPGGSGLRNEQFF. The gene calls are TRBV4-1 and TRBJ2-1; TRBD2 might be the D (5 bases). V lost 4 bases and J 7 bases, leaving 20 bases between the germline ends. The CDR3 is 16 residues long. Germline V gene sequence: CDR1 MGHRA, CDR2 YSYEKL.

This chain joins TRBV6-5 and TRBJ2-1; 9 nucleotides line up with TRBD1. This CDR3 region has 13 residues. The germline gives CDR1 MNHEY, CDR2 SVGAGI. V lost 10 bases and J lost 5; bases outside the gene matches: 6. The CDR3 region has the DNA TGTGCCACCGAGGACAGGGGCCACAATGAGCAGTTCTTC. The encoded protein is CATEDRGHNEQFF.

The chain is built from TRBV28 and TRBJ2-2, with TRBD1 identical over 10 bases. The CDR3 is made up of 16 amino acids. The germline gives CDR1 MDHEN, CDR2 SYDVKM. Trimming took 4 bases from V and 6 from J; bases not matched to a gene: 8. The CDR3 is CASSSPGTGEAGELFF. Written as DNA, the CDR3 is TGTGCCAGCAGTTCCCCCGGGACAGGGGAGGCCGGGGAGCTGTTTTTT.

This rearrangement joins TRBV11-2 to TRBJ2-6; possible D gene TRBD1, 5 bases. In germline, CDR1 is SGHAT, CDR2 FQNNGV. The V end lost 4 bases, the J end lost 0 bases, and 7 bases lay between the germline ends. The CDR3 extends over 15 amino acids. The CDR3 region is CASSSRVSGANVLTF. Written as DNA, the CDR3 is TGTGCCAGCAGCTCCAGGGTCTCTGGGGCCAACGTCCTGACTTTC. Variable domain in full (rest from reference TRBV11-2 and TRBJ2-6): EAGVAQSPRYKIIEKRQSVAFWCNPISGHATLYWYQQILGQGPKLLIQFQNNGVVDDSQLPKDRFSAERLKGVDSTLKIQPAKLEDSAVYLCASSSRVSGANVLTFGAGSRLTVL.

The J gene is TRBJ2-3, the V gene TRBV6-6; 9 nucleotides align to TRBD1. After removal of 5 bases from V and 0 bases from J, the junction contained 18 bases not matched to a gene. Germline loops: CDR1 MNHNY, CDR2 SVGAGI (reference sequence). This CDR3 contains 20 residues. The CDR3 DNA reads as TGTGCCAGCAGTCCAGGGGGGACAGGGACTACAATGGGTAGCACAGATACGCAGTATTTT. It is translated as CASSPGGTGTTMGSTDTQYF.